Detailed here is one T cell receptor beta chain. This CDR3 comprises 13 residues. Germline values: CDR1 GTSNPN, CDR2 SVGIG (reference sequence). V lost 3 bases, J lost 4 bases, and 10 bases lay in between. TCRdb's copy holds only in-frame clones and misses some; the assay was immunoSEQ multiplex PCR. In the table there are about 77,000 clones, approximately 93% of which are singletons. These data belong to a study of OX40 agonist ivuxolimab in advanced cancers. Looking at the study overall: With a range of roughly 20 to 80, age averaged about 58 years, and 70% to 85% were male.

This receptor was obtained from an adult with an advanced solid tumor such as melanoma, head and neck, liver or kidney cancer. The J gene is TRBJ2-1, the V gene TRBV30; D ambiguous. Sequenced material: CD4+ or CD8+ T cells sorted from blood, taken in a trial of the OX40 agonist ivuxolimab. The CDR3 region is CAWSMYSYNEQFF. Written as DNA, the CDR3 is TGTGCCTGGAGCATGTACAGTTACAATGAGCAGTTCTTC.